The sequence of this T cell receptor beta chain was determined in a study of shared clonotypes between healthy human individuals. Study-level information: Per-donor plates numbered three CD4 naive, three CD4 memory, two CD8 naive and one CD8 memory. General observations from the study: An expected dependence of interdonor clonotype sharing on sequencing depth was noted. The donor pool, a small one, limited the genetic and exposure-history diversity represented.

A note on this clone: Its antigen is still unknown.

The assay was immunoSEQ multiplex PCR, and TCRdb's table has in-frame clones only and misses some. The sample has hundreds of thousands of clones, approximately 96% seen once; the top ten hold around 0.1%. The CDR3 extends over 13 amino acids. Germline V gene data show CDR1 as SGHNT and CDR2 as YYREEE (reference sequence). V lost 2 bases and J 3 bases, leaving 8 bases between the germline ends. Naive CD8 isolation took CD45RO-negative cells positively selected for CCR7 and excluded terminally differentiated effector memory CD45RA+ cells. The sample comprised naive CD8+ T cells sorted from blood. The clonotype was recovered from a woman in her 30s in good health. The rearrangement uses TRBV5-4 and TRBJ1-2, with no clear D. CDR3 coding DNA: TGTGCCAGCAGCTTCGATCGCGACTATGGCTACACCTTC. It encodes CASSFDRDYGYTF.